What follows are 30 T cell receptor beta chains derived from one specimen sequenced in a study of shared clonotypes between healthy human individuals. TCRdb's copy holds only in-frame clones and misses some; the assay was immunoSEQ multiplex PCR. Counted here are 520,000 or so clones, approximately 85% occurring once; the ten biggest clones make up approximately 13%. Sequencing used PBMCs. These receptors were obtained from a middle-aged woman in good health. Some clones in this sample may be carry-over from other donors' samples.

This chain's CDR3 is CASSLRRDWVDEQFF. The CDR3, as DNA: TGTGCCAGCAGCTTAAGGCGGGACTGGGTCGATGAGCAGTTCTTC. The rearrangement uses TRBV7-9 and TRBJ2-1, with D maybe TRBD2 (6 bases). Trimming stripped 2 bases from V and 8 bases from J, with 16 bases between. Per the germline V gene, CDR1 is SEHNR and CDR2 is FQNEAQ (reference sequence). This CDR3 is built from 15 residues. Complete variable domain (other parts from reference TRBV7-9 and TRBJ2-1): DTGVSQNPRHKITKRGQNVTFRCDPISEHNRLYWYRQTLGQGPEFLTYFQNEAQLEKSRLLSDRFSAERPKGSFSTLEIQRTEQGDSAMYLCASSLRRDWVDEQFFGPGTRLTVL.

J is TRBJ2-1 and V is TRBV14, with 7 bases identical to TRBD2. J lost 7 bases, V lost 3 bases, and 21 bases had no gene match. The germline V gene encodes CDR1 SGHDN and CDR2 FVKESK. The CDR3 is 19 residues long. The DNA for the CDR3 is TGTGCCAGCAGCCACATAACTAGCGTTGGGAGGAGGTATTGGAATGAGCAGTTCTTC. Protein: CASSHITSVGRRYWNEQFF.

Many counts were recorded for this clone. The CDR3 loop is CAIRGGLDEQYF. The CDR3 nucleotides are TGTGCCATCAGGGGGGGGCTGGACGAGCAGTACTTC. The J gene is TRBJ2-7, the V gene TRBV10-3; TRBD2 is a possible D gene (7 bases). The germline CDR1 and CDR2 sequences are ENHRY and SYGVKD. The CDR3 loop spans 12 amino acids. V lost 6 bases and J lost 5, with 11 bases in between.

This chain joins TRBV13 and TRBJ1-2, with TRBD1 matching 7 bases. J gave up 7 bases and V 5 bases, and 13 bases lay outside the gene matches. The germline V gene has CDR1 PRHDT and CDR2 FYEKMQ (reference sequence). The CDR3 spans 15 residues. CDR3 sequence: CASSPAGTVRSGYTF. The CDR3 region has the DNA TGTGCCAGCAGCCCCGCCGGGACAGTGAGGAGTGGCTACACCTTC.

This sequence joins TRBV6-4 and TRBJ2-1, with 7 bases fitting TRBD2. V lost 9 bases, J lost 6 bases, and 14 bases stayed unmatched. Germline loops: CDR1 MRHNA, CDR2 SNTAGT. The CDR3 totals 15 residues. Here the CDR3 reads CARSAQAAGCNEQFF. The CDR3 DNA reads TGTGCCAGATCTGCGCAAGCAGCGGGGTGCAATGAGCAGTTCTTC.

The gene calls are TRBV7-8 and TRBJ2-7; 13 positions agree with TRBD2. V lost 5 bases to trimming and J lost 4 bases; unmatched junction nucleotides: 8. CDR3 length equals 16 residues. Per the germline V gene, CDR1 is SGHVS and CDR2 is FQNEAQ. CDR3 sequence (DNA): TGTGCCAGCAGCCCAACCCGGACTAGCGGGAGTTACGAGCAGTACTTC. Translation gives CASSPTRTSGSYEQYF.

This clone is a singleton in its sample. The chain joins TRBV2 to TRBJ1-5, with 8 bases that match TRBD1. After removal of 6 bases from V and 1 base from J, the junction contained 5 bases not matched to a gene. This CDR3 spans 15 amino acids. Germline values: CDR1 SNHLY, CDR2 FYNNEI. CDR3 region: CASRLTGVSNQPQHF. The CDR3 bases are TGTGCCAGCAGATTGACAGGGGTGAGCAATCAGCCCCAGCATTTT.

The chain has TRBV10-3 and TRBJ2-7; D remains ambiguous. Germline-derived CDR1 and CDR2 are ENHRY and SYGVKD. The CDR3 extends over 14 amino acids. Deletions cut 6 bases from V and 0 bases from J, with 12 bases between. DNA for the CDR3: TGTGCCATCAGGCCAGGTTCGAGCTCCTACGAGCAGTACTTC. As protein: CAIRPGSSSYEQYF.

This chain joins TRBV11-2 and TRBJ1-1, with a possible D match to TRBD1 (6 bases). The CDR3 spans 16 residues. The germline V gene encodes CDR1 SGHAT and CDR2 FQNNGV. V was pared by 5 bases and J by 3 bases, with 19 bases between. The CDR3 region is CASSLSGTPRDTEAFF. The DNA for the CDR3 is TGTGCCAGCAGCCTTTCCGGGACACCCCGGGACACTGAAGCTTTCTTT.

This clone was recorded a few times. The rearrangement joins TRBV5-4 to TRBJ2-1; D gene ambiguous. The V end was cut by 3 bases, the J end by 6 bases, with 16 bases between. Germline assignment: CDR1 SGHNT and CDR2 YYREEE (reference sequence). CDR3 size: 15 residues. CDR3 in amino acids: CASSSAMNRLNEQFF. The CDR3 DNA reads TGTGCCAGCAGCTCCGCAATGAATCGCCTCAATGAGCAGTTCTTC.

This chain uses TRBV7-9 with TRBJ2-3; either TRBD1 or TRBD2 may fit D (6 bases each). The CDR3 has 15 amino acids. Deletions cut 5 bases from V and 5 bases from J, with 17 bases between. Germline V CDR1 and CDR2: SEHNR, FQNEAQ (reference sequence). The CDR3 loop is CASSPSYGGRDTQYF. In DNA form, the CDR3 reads TGTGCCAGCAGCCCGAGCTACGGGGGCCGAGATACGCAGTATTTT.

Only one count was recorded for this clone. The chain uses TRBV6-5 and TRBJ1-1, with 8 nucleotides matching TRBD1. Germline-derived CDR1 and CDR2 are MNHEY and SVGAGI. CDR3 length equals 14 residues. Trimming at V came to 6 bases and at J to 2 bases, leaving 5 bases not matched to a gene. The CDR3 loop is CASRGQGANTEAFF. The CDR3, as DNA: TGTGCCAGCAGGGGCCAGGGGGCTAACACTGAAGCTTTCTTT.

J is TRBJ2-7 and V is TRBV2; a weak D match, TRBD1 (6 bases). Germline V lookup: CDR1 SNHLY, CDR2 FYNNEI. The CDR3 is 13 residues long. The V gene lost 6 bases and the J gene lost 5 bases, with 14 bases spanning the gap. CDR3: CASRPTGYNEQYF. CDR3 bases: TGTGCCAGCAGACCCACAGGGTACAACGAGCAGTACTTC.

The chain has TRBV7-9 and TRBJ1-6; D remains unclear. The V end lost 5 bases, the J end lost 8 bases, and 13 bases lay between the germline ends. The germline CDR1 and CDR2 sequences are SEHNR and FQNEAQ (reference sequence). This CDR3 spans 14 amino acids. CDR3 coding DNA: TGTGCCAGCAGCGCGACCACACCTGATTCACCCCTCCACTTT. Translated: CASSATTPDSPLHF.

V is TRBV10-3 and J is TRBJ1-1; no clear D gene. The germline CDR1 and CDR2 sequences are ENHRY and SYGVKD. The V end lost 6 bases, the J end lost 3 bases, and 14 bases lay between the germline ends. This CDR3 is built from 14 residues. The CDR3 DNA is TGTGCCATCAGCGGGATCAACTGGGACACTGAAGCTTTCTTT. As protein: CAISGINWDTEAFF.

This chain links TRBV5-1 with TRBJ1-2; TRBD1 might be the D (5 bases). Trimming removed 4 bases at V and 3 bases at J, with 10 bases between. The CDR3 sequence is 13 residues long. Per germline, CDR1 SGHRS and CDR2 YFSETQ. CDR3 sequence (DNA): TGCGCCAGCAGCCAGGGAGAGGACTATGGCTACACCTTC. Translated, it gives CASSQGEDYGYTF.

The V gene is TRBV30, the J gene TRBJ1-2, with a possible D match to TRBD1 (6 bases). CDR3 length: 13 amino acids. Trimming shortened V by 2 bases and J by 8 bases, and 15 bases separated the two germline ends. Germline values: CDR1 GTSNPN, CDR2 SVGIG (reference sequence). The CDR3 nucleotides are TGTGCCTGGAGTATTCCGGGGGCCAGAGGCTACACCTTC. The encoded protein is CAWSIPGARGYTF.

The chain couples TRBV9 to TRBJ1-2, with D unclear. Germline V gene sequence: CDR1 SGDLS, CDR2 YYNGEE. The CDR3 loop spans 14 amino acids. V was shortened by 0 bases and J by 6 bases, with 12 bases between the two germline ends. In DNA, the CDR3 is TGTGCCAGCAGCGTAGTAGAGGGTCTCGATGGCTACACCTTC. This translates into CASSVVEGLDGYTF.

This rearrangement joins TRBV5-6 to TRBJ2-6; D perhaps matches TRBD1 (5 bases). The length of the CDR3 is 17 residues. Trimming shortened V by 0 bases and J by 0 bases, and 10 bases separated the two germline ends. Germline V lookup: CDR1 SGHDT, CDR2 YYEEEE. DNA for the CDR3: TGTGCCAGCAGCTTGGTAGGGGTCCGCTCTGGGGCCAACGTCCTGACTTTC. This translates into CASSLVGVRSGANVLTF.

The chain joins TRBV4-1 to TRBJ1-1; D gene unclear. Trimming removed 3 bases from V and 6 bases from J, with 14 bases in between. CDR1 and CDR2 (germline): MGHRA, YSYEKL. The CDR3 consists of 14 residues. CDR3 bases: TGCGCCAGCAGCCAGGAGCCCACCTTACCTGAAGCTTTCTTT. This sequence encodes CASSQEPTLPEAFF.

CDR3 coding DNA: TGTGCCAGCAGCGTAGAAGGATATACGCAGTATTTT. This encodes CASSVEGYTQYF. The V gene is TRBV9, the J gene TRBJ2-3; the D is unclear. V was cut by 0 bases and J by 7 bases, with 6 bases left in between. This CDR3 region has 12 residues. Germline V lookup: CDR1 SGDLS, CDR2 YYNGEE. Drawing the rest from reference TRBV9 and TRBJ2-3, the complete variable domain is DSGVTQTPKHLITATGQRVTLRCSPRSGDLSVYWYQQSLDQGLQFLIQYYNGEERAKGNILERFSAQQFPDLHSELNLSSLELGDSALYFCASSVEGYTQYFGPGTRLTVL.

The CDR3 sequence: CASSFAGRNIQYF. The DNA for the CDR3 is TGTGCCAGCAGTTTCGCTGGGCGAAACATTCAGTACTTC. The V call is TRBV28, the J call TRBJ2-4; D ambiguous. V gave up 3 bases and J gave up 6 bases, with 9 bases separating them. This CDR3 spans 13 amino acids. Germline CDR1 and CDR2: MDHEN and SYDVKM.

CDR3 sequence (DNA): TGCAGTGCTAGAGATATGACTGAAGCTTTCTTT. Its translation is CSARDMTEAFF. The rearrangement joins TRBV20-1 to TRBJ1-1; no definite D call. V lost 0 bases and J 5 bases, leaving 4 bases between the germline ends. The CDR3 covers 11 residues. The germline V gene encodes CDR1 DFQATT and CDR2 SNEGSKA (reference sequence).

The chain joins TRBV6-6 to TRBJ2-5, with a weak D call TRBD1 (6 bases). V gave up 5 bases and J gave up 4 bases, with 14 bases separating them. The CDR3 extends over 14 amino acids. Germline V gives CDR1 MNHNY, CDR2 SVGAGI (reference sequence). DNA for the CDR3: TGTGCCAGCAGTACCCCCGAGACAGGAGAGACCCAGTACTTC. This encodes CASSTPETGETQYF.

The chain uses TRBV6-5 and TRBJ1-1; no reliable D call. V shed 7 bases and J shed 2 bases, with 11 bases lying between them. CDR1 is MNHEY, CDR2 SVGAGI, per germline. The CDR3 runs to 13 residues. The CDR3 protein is CASNSGYNTEAFF. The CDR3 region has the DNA TGTGCCAGCAACTCCGGGTATAACACTGAAGCTTTCTTT.

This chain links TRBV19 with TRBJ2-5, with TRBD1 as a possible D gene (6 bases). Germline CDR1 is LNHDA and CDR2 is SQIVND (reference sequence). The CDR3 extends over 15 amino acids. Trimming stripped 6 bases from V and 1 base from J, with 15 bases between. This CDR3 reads CASSVAGVGQETQYF. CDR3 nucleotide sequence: TGTGCCAGTAGCGTAGCAGGGGTTGGCCAAGAGACCCAGTACTTC.

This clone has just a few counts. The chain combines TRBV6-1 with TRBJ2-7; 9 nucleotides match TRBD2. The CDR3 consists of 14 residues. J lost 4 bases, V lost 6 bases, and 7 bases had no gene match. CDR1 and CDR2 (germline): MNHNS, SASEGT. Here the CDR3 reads CASSVAGVVYEQYF. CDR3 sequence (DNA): TGTGCCAGCAGCGTAGCGGGAGTAGTGTACGAGCAGTACTTC.

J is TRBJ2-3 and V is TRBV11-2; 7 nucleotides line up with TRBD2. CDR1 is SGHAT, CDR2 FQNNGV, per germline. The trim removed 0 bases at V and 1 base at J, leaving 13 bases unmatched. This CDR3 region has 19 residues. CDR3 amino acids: CASSLDLRGGDSRTDTQYF. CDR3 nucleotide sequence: TGTGCCAGCAGCTTAGATCTCCGCGGGGGTGACAGCCGCACAGATACGCAGTATTTT.

CDR3 residues: CASRPRTGVPYAGNTIYF. DNA for the CDR3: TGTGCCAGCAGGCCTCGGACAGGGGTTCCTTATGCTGGAAACACCATATATTTT. The genes are TRBV27 and TRBJ1-3, with 9 bases identical to TRBD1. This CDR3 has 18 residues. The germline CDR1 and CDR2 sequences are MNHEY and SMNVEV (reference sequence). The ends lost 6 bases at V and 2 bases at J; junction bases unmatched: 14.

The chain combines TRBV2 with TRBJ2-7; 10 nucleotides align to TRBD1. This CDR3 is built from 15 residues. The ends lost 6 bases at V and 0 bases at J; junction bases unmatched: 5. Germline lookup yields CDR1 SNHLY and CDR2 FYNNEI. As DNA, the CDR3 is TGTGCCAGCAGGCCCGACAGGGGGCCCTCCTACGAGCAGTACTTC. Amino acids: CASRPDRGPSYEQYF. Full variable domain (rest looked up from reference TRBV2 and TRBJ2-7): EPEVTQTPSHQVTQMGQEVILRCVPISNHLYFYWYRQILGQKVEFLVSFYNNEISEKSEIFDDQFSVERPDGSNFTLKIRSTKLEDSAMYFCASRPDRGPSYEQYFGPGTRLTVT.